This T cell receptor beta chain was sequenced during a study of blood T cells in healthy people across ages (dated by TCRdb to the mid-2010s). Background for the entire study: In model experiments, roughly one uniquely barcoded TCR beta cDNA molecule per two T cells was captured by template switching. The donors were split into four age groups: young (average 16 years), middle-aged (more than 35), aged (roughly 68) and long-lived (over 80). Using the same blood draw, the study looked at two additional independent replicas of 1 million unique cDNA reads for two donors, one aged 18 to 30 and the other aged 80 or older. To avoid experimental bias, donors of different ages were distributed randomly across sequencing lanes. Using deep sequencing normalized with unique cDNA molecular identifiers, the study measured how TCR beta repertoire diversity changes with age.

Regarding this clonotype: Its antigen is unknown. No much larger clonotype is one base removed from it; base qualities were not supplied.

The donors were roughly 40 Caucasian individuals from Russia, aged roughly 6 to 90 years, who were systemically healthy. Roughly 9.5 milliliters of peripheral blood were drawn from each donor into EDTA-treated Vacutainer tubes. Ficoll-Paque density-gradient centrifugation was used to isolate PBMCs, with at least 6.5 million per sample. Trizol reagent was used to extract total RNA from PBMCs, with at least 6 micrograms per sample. For every donor, an aliquot of PBMCs went through flow cytometry to measure the percentages of naive CD45RAhigh/CD27high T cells. The study at large found these results: Conclusive comparison of naive and antigen-experienced compartments was prevented by the profiling of bulk unsorted PBMCs. Estimates of total diversity based on one million sequenced T cells were considered lower bounds and underestimates. Because the CMV infection status of the donors was unknown, age-related changes in expanded clonotypes may potentially have been confounded. Compared with the aged group, more naive CD4+ T cells, fewer expanded clones and increased TCR diversity were shown by the long-lived group, suggesting age selection. As age increased, observed TCR beta diversity per million T cells dropped in a roughly linear way, and a significant reduction was already evident by age roughly 40. A strong correlation was found between observed TCR beta diversity and the percentage of naive T cells measured by flow cytometry.

The library relied on 5' RACE. The instrument given in TCRdb is Illumina HiSeq 2500. A second PCR of about 6 to 11 cycles was run with a J-beta primer mix and a sample-barcoded 5' primer. A unique molecular identifier was introduced onto each TCR beta cDNA molecule by a template-switch 5' adaptor carrying 12 random nucleotides. At least 2.5 million CDR3-containing paired-end reads were obtained from each sample. First-strand cDNA was synthesized from all RNA with the Mint cDNA synthesis kit, primed by a TRBC-specific oligonucleotide. After uracil-DNA glycosylase treatment, a first 18-cycle PCR used universal primers M1SS and BC2_uni_R on all cDNA. The study's own analysis went as follows. Normalization of each sample was performed by random selection of 1 million high-quality reads, each carrying a distinct molecular identifier. Reads with shared molecular identifiers were discarded instead of being binned into consensus sequences. CDR3 identification, clonotype clustering and error correction used MiTCR with a Q25 quality threshold and the strictest error-elimination algorithm. A nonparametric unseen species model using Euler transformation provided a lower-bound estimate of total TCR beta diversity. TCRdb passed the public sequencing reads through fastp at Q25 and MiXCR, retaining productive beta sequences. One record per CDR3 amino acid sequence lists the most common genes and DNA. These V and J calls rely on TCRdb rather than the paper's analysis. The sample table holds about 1,600,000 distinct CDR3 sequences, of which 42% were seen once. Jointly, the top ten make up roughly 7.9% of the sample.

The clonotype was recovered from a young woman in good health. The material sequenced was blood.

The DNA sequence is given as TGCAGTGCTAGAGCTTCTAGCGGGAGATCTTTCGATGAGCAGTTCTTC. This is translated as CSARASSGRSFDEQFF. Here the chain combines TRBV20-1 and TRBJ2-1, and 10 bases in between align with TRBD2. Trimming accounts for 1 base at V and 8 bases at J, while the number of junction bases matched to no gene is 11. Including cysteine and phenylalanine, the CDR3 has 16 amino acids. The read is trimmed to its CDR3 DNA, 48 bases read in frame from base 1. Taken from the germline V gene (reference sequence), the CDR1 and CDR2 loops are DFQATT and SNEGSKA.